This is a list of T cell receptor beta chains from one sample in a study of spatial heterogeneity in lung cancer. MiXCR, applied by TCRdb to the 5' RACE reads, yields one record per CDR3 protein. Among about 10,000 distinct CDR3 sequences, more than 10% were seen once, and the ten largest hold about 10%. The sample in question was lung tumor tissue, obtained at surgery. These receptors were obtained from a male donor with early-stage non-small cell lung cancer. Each CDR3 is given with its conserved first and last residue. Fields, in order: D gene, J gene, clone size, V gene, CDR3 DNA, CDR3 protein. A D gene is named only where the DNA matches it firmly. Rows may omit the clone size; those that give it use once, few, many or a size class.

d_gene: TRBD1
j_gene: TRBJ2-7
abundance: many
v_gene: TRBV14
CDR3nt: TGTGCCAGCAGCCAAGGTGGACAGGTCTCCTACGAGCAGTACTTC
CDR3aa: CASSQGGQVSYEQYF

d_gene: -
j_gene: TRBJ2-5
abundance: -
v_gene: TRBV29-1
CDR3nt: TGCAGCGTTGAAGGGGGGCAGGAAGAGACCCAGTACTTC
CDR3aa: CSVEGGQEETQYF

d_gene: -
j_gene: TRBJ1-6
abundance: many
v_gene: TRBV6-5
CDR3nt: TGTGCCGCGGGGATCGAGCGGTATAATTCACCCCTCCACTTT
CDR3aa: CAAGIERYNSPLHF

d_gene: TRBD1
j_gene: TRBJ1-5
abundance: medium-sized
v_gene: TRBV29-1
CDR3nt: TGCAGCGTTGCAGGGGGCGGGGGTCAGCCCCAGCATTTT
CDR3aa: CSVAGGGGQPQHF

d_gene: -
j_gene: TRBJ2-7
abundance: many
v_gene: TRBV7-9
CDR3nt: TGTGCCAGCAGCTTAGGCGGGATCTCCAGCGAGCAGTACTTC
CDR3aa: CASSLGGISSEQYF

d_gene: -
j_gene: TRBJ1-2
abundance: medium-sized
v_gene: TRBV29-1
CDR3nt: TGCAGCGTACCCGAGGACTATGGCTACACCTTC
CDR3aa: CSVPEDYGYTF

d_gene: -
j_gene: TRBJ2-7
abundance: -
v_gene: TRBV29-1
CDR3nt: TGCAGCGTTGTGAGTGTAGGGACCTACGAGCAGTACTTC
CDR3aa: CSVVSVGTYEQYF

d_gene: TRBD1
j_gene: TRBJ2-7
abundance: medium-sized
v_gene: TRBV20-1
CDR3nt: TGCAGTGCTAGGGACAGGGTCTCCGAGCAGTACTTC
CDR3aa: CSARDRVSEQYF

d_gene: TRBD1
j_gene: TRBJ2-2
abundance: many
v_gene: TRBV12-3/TRBV12-4
CDR3nt: TGTGCCAGCAGTAGCAGACAGGGGGGTACCGGGGAGCTGTTTTTT
CDR3aa: CASSSRQGGTGELFF

d_gene: TRBD2
j_gene: TRBJ2-1
abundance: many
v_gene: TRBV12-3/TRBV12-4
CDR3nt: TGTGCCAGCAGTTTGACCATTGGGACTAGCGGGAGGGGGCATGAGCAGTTCTTC
CDR3aa: CASSLTIGTSGRGHEQFF

d_gene: -
j_gene: TRBJ1-6
abundance: medium-sized
v_gene: TRBV27
CDR3nt: TGTGCCAGCAGGCCCTCATCGTACGGGAATTCACCCCTCCACTTT
CDR3aa: CASRPSSYGNSPLHF

d_gene: TRBD1
j_gene: TRBJ1-2
abundance: medium-sized
v_gene: TRBV6-1
CDR3nt: TGTGCCAGCAGGGACAGGGAAAGGGTCTATGGCTACACCTTC
CDR3aa: CASRDRERVYGYTF

d_gene: -
j_gene: TRBJ1-6
abundance: -
v_gene: TRBV7-2
CDR3nt: TGTGCCAGCAGCTTTCGACAGACTAATTCACCCCTCCACTTT
CDR3aa: CASSFRQTNSPLHF

d_gene: TRBD2
j_gene: TRBJ2-1
abundance: many
v_gene: TRBV27
CDR3nt: TGTGCCAGCAGTTTGAAGGCTAGCGGGATTCGGAACAATGAGCAGTTCTTC
CDR3aa: CASSLKASGIRNNEQFF

d_gene: TRBD2
j_gene: TRBJ2-3
abundance: many
v_gene: TRBV7-8
CDR3nt: TGTGCCAGCAGCTTATTGAGCGGGAGGGCCGCGGGAGATACGCAGTATTTT
CDR3aa: CASSLLSGRAAGDTQYF

d_gene: -
j_gene: TRBJ1-2
abundance: many
v_gene: TRBV15
CDR3nt: TGTGCCACCAGCACCCCGGGGTCGGCGTACTATGGCTACACCTTC
CDR3aa: CATSTPGSAYYGYTF

d_gene: -
j_gene: TRBJ2-7
abundance: medium-sized
v_gene: TRBV2
CDR3nt: TGTGCCAGCAGGGATGGGAATAGCGTCGAGCAGTACTTC
CDR3aa: CASRDGNSVEQYF

d_gene: -
j_gene: TRBJ2-6
abundance: many
v_gene: TRBV18
CDR3nt: TGTGCCAGCTCACCATCTTCGTACCGTCTCTCCAACGTCCTGACTTTC
CDR3aa: CASSPSSYRLSNVLTF

d_gene: -
j_gene: TRBJ1-1
abundance: many
v_gene: TRBV6-5
CDR3nt: TGTGCCAGCAGCCAACCAGGGATCAACACTGAAGCTTTCTTT
CDR3aa: CASSQPGINTEAFF

d_gene: TRBD1
j_gene: TRBJ1-4
abundance: -
v_gene: TRBV20-1
CDR3nt: TGCAGTGCTAGAGAGGTGACAGGGCATTCTAATGAAAAACTGTTTTTT
CDR3aa: CSAREVTGHSNEKLFF

d_gene: -
j_gene: TRBJ2-1
abundance: medium-sized
v_gene: TRBV5-1
CDR3nt: TGCGCCAGCAGCTCTTGGTCCGGGATCGATGAGCAGTTCTTC
CDR3aa: CASSSWSGIDEQFF

d_gene: TRBD1
j_gene: TRBJ2-1
abundance: many
v_gene: TRBV27
CDR3nt: TGTGCCAGCAGTTTATGGACAGGGGACAATGAGCAGTTCTTC
CDR3aa: CASSLWTGDNEQFF